This TCR beta chain was captured by sequencing in a study of cytomegalovirus exposure and HLA in healthy donors (dated by TCRdb to about 2017). Regarding the study in general: According to a later analysis, the approximately 120 validation repertoires were produced on the same platform as the 700 or so repertoires of the first cohort. The study was designed to test whether signatures of past pathogen exposure could be identified by cataloging public T cell receptors. Along with the approximately 700-subject first cohort, a separate validation cohort of around 120 different subjects was used. High-throughput TCR immunosequencing, statistical association of individual TCRs with disease status, and machine learning were combined to predict cytomegalovirus infection status. General study outcomes and caveats: According to the authors, the approach could potentially be generalized to other disease states and immunological phenotypes. The study gave a list of under 200 TCR beta chains associated with cytomegalovirus. A later analysis found that TCRs clustered in the first cohort also tended to co-occur in the 95 to 150 validation repertoires, with 94% of cluster scores above 0. In vitro tests confirmed that three of the cytomegalovirus-associated TCR beta chains recognize cytomegalovirus antigens. A later analysis had no HLA typing for the validation cohort, so co-occurrence there was scored across all 130 or so repertoires. The classifier was reported to diagnose cytomegalovirus status with high specificity and sensitivity in both the original cohort and the validation cohort. Most TCR sequences were observed very rarely across donors, whereas some public TCRs were present in many individuals.

Receptor libraries were prepared by the immunoSEQ multiplex PCR assay. Per the authors' processing: A statistical classification framework was developed to diagnose cytomegalovirus status using the catalog of TCR beta chain sequences. This immuneACCESS table, as held by TCRdb, lists in-frame sequences with V and J called but not all clones. Of the missing ones, under half trace to an unresolved V gene in checked studies; the others have no known cause. The V and J calls and clone size are taken from that table; D and trimming were inferred from the DNA. For this sample the table gives around 140,000 clones, of which around 84% were detected only once. Clones ranked in the top ten supply approximately 10% of the sample. Donors formed part of the validation cohort, which comprised 120 subjects and was distinct from the first cohort of 666 subjects. V loses 0 bases, J loses 0 bases, and the germline ends lie 11 bases apart. Its CDR3 holds 16 amino acids, cysteine through phenylalanine. Here the CDR3 DNA is all that survives: 48 bases in frame from base 1. CDR1 and CDR2 were assigned from the germline V gene as MNHEY and SVGAGI.

As regards this clone: Its antigen is unknown. Base qualities are missing; no much larger clone stands one base away.

This receptor chain uses TRBV6-5 and TRBJ1-1, with no confidently assigned D gene. The sample comprised PBMCs. The sequence was collected from a man between 18 and 35 years old in good health and CMV-seropositive. Here is the DNA: TGTGCCAGCAGTTACTCGACAAGAAAGATGAACACTGAAGCTTTCTTT. Translated, it reads CASSYSTRKMNTEAFF.